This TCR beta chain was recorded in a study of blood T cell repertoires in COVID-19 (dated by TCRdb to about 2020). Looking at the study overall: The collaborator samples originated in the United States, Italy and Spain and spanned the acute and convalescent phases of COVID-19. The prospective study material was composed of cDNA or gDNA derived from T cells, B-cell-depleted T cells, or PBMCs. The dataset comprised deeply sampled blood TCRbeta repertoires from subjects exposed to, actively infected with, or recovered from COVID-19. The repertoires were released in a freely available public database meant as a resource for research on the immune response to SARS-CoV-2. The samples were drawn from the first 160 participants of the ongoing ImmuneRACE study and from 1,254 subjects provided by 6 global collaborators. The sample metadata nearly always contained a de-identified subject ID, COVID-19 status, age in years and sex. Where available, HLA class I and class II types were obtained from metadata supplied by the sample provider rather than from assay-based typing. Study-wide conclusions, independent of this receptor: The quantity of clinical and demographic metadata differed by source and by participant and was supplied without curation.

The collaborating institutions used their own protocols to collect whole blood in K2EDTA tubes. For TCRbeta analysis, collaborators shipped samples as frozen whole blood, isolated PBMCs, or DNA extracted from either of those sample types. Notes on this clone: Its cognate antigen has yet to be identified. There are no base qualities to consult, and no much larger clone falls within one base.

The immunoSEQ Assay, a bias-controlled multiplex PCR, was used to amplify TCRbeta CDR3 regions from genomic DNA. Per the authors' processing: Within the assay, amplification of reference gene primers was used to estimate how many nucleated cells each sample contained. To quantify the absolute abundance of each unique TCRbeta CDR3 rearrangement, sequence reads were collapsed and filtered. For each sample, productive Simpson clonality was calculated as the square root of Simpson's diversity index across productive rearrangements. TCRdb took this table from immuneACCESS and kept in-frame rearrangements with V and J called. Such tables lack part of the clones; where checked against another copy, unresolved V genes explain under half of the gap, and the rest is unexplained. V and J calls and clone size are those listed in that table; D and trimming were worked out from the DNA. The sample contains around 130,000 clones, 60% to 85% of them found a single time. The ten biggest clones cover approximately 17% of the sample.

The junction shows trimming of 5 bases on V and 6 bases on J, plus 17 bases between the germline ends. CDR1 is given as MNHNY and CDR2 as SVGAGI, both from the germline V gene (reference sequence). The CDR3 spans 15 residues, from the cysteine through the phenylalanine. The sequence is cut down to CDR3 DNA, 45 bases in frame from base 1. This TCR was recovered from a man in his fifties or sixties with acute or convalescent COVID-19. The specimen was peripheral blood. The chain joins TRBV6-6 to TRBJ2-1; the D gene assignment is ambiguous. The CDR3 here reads CASSETLGYGNEQFF. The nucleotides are TGTGCCAGCAGTGAGACACTCGGATACGGCAATGAGCAGTTCTTC.